The entry that follows covers one T cell receptor (beta chain) sequence. This sample is drawn from a study of T cell changes during pregnancy in multiple sclerosis. Assay used: immunoSEQ multiplex PCR; TCRdb lists only in-frame clones, some missing. The sample holds about 99,000 clones; 92% are singletons and the top ten take around 0.84%. J was trimmed by 2 bases and V by 4 bases; bases with no gene match: 8. Germline V gene lookup returns CDR1 MGHRA and CDR2 YSYEKL. The CDR3 spans 17 residues. The chain has TRBV4-1 and TRBJ1-2, with 12 bases aligning to TRBD1. Material: peripheral blood, obtained after pregnancy. The TCR sequence derives from a female donor with multiple sclerosis, enrolled in a pregnancy study. The CDR3 here is CASSRPGQGAQNYGYTF. The CDR3 coding sequence is TGCGCCAGCAGCCGTCCGGGACAGGGGGCGCAGAACTATGGCTACACCTTC.